Listed below are T cell receptor beta chains from one sample, sequenced in a study of cytomegalovirus exposure and HLA in healthy donors. Sequencing was performed with immunoSEQ multiplex PCR; in TCRdb, only in-frame clones are kept and a portion is missing. The sample records 160,000 or so clones, roughly 80% being singletons. What was sequenced was PBMCs. These receptors came from a young man in good health and CMV-seronegative. The CDR3 runs from the conserved cysteine through the conserved F or W. The D gene is left open where the match is weak. Clone sizes are given selectively: once, few, many, or a class where the clone is expanded.

>NA|TRBJ1-3|NA|TRBV15
CATSRDQMGAGNTIYF
TGTGCCACCAGCAGAGATCAGATGGGGGCAGGAAACACCATATATTTT
>TRBD1|TRBJ2-1|NA|TRBV30
CAWSVGQGVDEQFF
TGTGCCTGGAGTGTAGGACAGGGGGTGGATGAGCAGTTCTTC
>NA|TRBJ1-1|NA|TRBV30
CAWSEPREAFF
TGTGCCTGGAGTGAACCGCGTGAAGCTTTCTTT
>TRBD1|TRBJ1-1|NA|TRBV2
CASSVGDSLGDNTEAFF
TGTGCCAGCAGTGTGGGGGACAGCCTGGGGGATAACACTGAAGCTTTCTTT
>NA|TRBJ2-5|NA|TRBV28
CASSFRGQETQYF
TGTGCCAGCAGTTTCAGGGGCCAAGAGACCCAGTACTTC
>NA|TRBJ1-6|once|TRBV5-1
CASSLAVDNSPLHF
TGCGCCAGCAGCTTGGCGGTAGATAATTCACCCCTCCACTTT
>NA|TRBJ2-3|NA|TRBV13
CASSFSVSTDTQYF
TGTGCCAGCAGCTTTTCTGTAAGCACAGATACGCAGTATTTT
>NA|TRBJ2-7|NA|TRBV11-2
CASSIRDSPYEQYF
TGTGCCAGCAGCATCAGGGATTCCCCCTACGAGCAGTACTTC
>NA|TRBJ1-5|NA|TRBV6-1
CASSEPPSDSQHF
TGTGCCAGCAGTGAACCCCCTAGCGACAGTCAGCATTTT
>NA|TRBJ1-4|NA|TRBV6-4
CASTGRGTF
TGTGCCAGTACTGGGAGGGGCACGTTC
>TRBD2|TRBJ2-3|NA|TRBV11-2
CASSFPKREHQYGTDTQYF
TGTGCCAGCAGTTTCCCAAAGCGGGAGCACCAATACGGCACAGATACGCAGTATTTT
>NA|TRBJ1-2|NA|TRBV29-1
CSARGEVGDGFRRYTF
TGCAGCGCCCGAGGGGAGGTAGGGGACGGCTTCAGGCGCTACACCTTC
>TRBD2|TRBJ2-3|NA|TRBV7-6
CASSPRLAGLVTDTQYF
TGTGCCAGCAGCCCTCGACTAGCGGGACTAGTCACAGATACGCAGTATTTT
>NA|TRBJ2-7|once|TRBV29-1
CSVRTAREQYF
TGCAGCGTTAGGACAGCTCGCGAGCAGTACTTC
>TRBD1|TRBJ2-5|NA|TRBV27
CASSFLLRDRRQETQYF
TGTGCCAGCAGCTTTTTACTCCGGGACAGGCGACAAGAGACCCAGTACTTC
>NA|TRBJ1-3|NA|TRBV5-1
CASSSQGSSGNTIYF
TGCGCCAGCAGCAGTCAGGGTTCCTCTGGAAACACCATATATTTT
>NA|TRBJ2-1|NA|TRBV19
CASSIFGTAAEQFF
TGTGCCAGTAGTATTTTCGGCACAGCAGCGGAACAGTTCTTC
>NA|TRBJ1-6|NA|TRBV5-4
CASRLGGSYNSPLHF
TGTGCCAGCAGGCTCGGGGGGTCCTATAATTCACCCCTCCACTTT
>TRBD1|TRBJ2-6|NA|TRBV5-4
CASSPRQGGVPGANVLTF
TGTGCCAGCAGCCCCCGACAGGGGGGAGTCCCTGGGGCCAACGTCCTGACTTTC
>TRBD1|TRBJ2-5|once|TRBV9
CASSARTGGETQYF
TGTGCCAGCAGCGCCCGGACAGGTGGAGAGACCCAGTACTTC
>NA|TRBJ2-7|NA|TRBV4-1
CASSQDIADQFYEQYF
TGCGCCAGCAGCCAAGATATAGCGGATCAGTTCTACGAGCAGTACTTC
>NA|TRBJ2-3|NA|TRBV27
CASSLGGGGTQYF
TGTGCCAGCAGCCTTGGGGGCGGGGGTACGCAGTATTTT
>NA|TRBJ2-7|NA|TRBV9
CASSAAGIADEQYF
TGTGCCAGCAGCGCCGCCGGGATCGCGGACGAGCAGTACTTC
>NA|TRBJ2-2|NA|TRBV5-6
CASSLGQMNTGELFF
TGTGCCAGCAGCTTGGGGCAGATGAACACCGGGGAGCTGTTTTTT
>TRBD1|TRBJ1-5|NA|TRBV7-8
CASSSMTGVNQPQHF
TGTGCCAGCAGCTCTATGACAGGGGTCAATCAGCCCCAGCATTTT
>TRBD1|TRBJ1-2|NA|TRBV27
CASSPGTGTFRYGYTF
TGTGCCAGCAGTCCCGGGACAGGGACGTTTCGCTATGGCTACACCTTC
>NA|TRBJ1-2|few|TRBV30
CAWSPSAGTYGYTF
TGTGCCTGGAGTCCCTCCGCGGGGACCTATGGCTACACCTTC
>NA|TRBJ2-2|NA|TRBV4-3
CASSQELQWGAGELFF
TGCGCCAGCAGCCAAGAACTACAGTGGGGGGCCGGGGAGCTGTTTTTT
>TRBD1|TRBJ1-3|NA|TRBV27
CASSLTGVSGNTIYF
TGTGCCAGCAGTTTAACAGGGGTCTCTGGAAACACCATATATTTT
>TRBD1|TRBJ2-5|once|TRBV4-3
CASSHDRVPSKQYF
TGCGCCAGCAGCCACGACAGGGTCCCCTCCAAGCAGTACTTC
>TRBD2|TRBJ2-2|NA|TRBV28
CASSLWVGRAPGELFF
TGTGCCAGCAGTTTATGGGTCGGGAGGGCCCCCGGGGAGCTGTTTTTT
>NA|TRBJ1-5|NA|TRBV4-3
CASSQGRDGGQPQHF
TGCGCCAGCAGCCAGGGGAGGGACGGCGGTCAGCCCCAGCATTTT
>TRBD2|TRBJ2-5|NA|TRBV27
CASSFAGGETQYF
TGTGCCAGCAGTTTCGCGGGAGGAGAGACCCAGTACTTC
>TRBD1|TRBJ2-3|NA|TRBV2
CASSEDRGLSTDTQYF
TGTGCCAGCAGTGAGGACAGGGGGCTGAGTACAGATACGCAGTATTTT
>NA|TRBJ1-1|NA|TRBV29-1
CSVGGGHTEAFF
TGCAGCGTTGGGGGAGGACACACTGAAGCTTTCTTT
>TRBD2|TRBJ2-5|NA|TRBV11-2
CASSLAGGQETQYF
TGTGCCAGCAGCTTAGCGGGGGGGCAAGAGACCCAGTACTTC
>NA|TRBJ2-3|NA|TRBV5-1
CASSPPGSTDTQYF
TGCGCCAGCAGCCCACCCGGTAGCACAGATACGCAGTATTTT
>NA|TRBJ2-7|NA|TRBV7-9
CASSSGSRGSPYEQYF
TGTGCCAGCAGCTCCGGCAGTAGAGGGTCACCCTACGAGCAGTACTTC